Shown below are 20 T cell receptor beta chains from a single sample sequenced in a study of T cells after yellow fever vaccination. TCRdb reanalysed the 5' RACE reads using MiXCR and keeps one entry per CDR3 protein. The repertoire holds more than 90,000 distinct CDR3 sequences, 7.5% to 9.5% seen once, with roughly 27% in the top ten. This specimen was CD8+ T cells sorted from PBMCs, taken 45 days after the yellow fever booster vaccination. The receptors shown here come from a man aged 25-40 years who received the YFV17D yellow fever vaccine.

This clonotype has ten or more counts. The chain employs TRBV12-3 or TRBV12-4 and TRBJ2-7; maybe TRBD1 (6 bases). The CDR3 runs to 15 residues. Between the trimmed V and J ends, which lost 5 bases and 0 bases, there was a span of 14 bases. CDR3: CASSPSGTPSYEQYF. DNA for the CDR3: TGTGCCAGCAGTCCTTCCGGGACACCCTCCTACGAGCAGTACTTC.

The sample holds many counts of this clonotype. The chain joins TRBV2 to TRBJ2-6, with 8 nucleotides matching TRBD1. J gave up 1 base and V 6 bases, and 8 bases lay outside the gene matches. Germline loops: CDR1 SNHLY, CDR2 FYNNEI. The CDR3 covers 17 residues. CDR3 sequence: CASSDRGEFSGANVLTF. DNA of the CDR3: TGTGCCAGCAGCGACAGGGGCGAGTTTTCTGGGGCCAACGTCCTGACTTTC.

There are many counts of this clonotype. This chain joins TRBV7-8 and TRBJ2-7, with TRBD2 matching over 13 bases. Germline V gene lookup returns CDR1 SGHVS and CDR2 FQNEAQ. Germline trimming cut 5 bases from V and 7 bases from J; bases unmatched to any gene: 8. The CDR3 totals 15 residues. The CDR3 is CASSPELAGGREQYF. In DNA form, the CDR3 reads TGTGCCAGCAGCCCCGAACTAGCGGGAGGGCGAGAGCAGTACTTC.

This clonotype was found many times. The chain joins TRBV20-1 to TRBJ2-1; 11 bases match TRBD2. This CDR3 spans 15 amino acids. Germline V CDR1 and CDR2: DFQATT, SNEGSKA (reference sequence). CDR3 sequence: CRPDHSGRAYHEQFF. Here the CDR3 DNA reads TGCAGACCTGACCATAGCGGGAGGGCTTACCATGAGCAGTTCTTC.

This clonotype was observed many times. The chain has TRBV4-3 and TRBJ2-1, with 7 bases identical to TRBD1. V lost 0 bases, J lost 8 bases, and 10 bases stayed unmatched. CDR3 length equals 16 residues. CDR1 and CDR2 from the germline V gene are LGHNA and YSLEER. The CDR3 is CASSQDEGQMIDEQFF. CDR3 DNA: TGCGCCAGCAGCCAAGATGAGGGACAGATGATTGATGAGCAGTTCTTC.

This clonotype was picked up many times. The genes are TRBV27 and TRBJ1-2, with TRBD1 matching over 7 bases. The germline CDR1 and CDR2 sequences are MNHEY and SMNVEV (reference sequence). This CDR3 comprises 16 residues. J was trimmed by 8 bases and V by 4 bases; bases with no gene match: 16. The CDR3 nucleotides read TGTGCCAGCAGTTCTTACGAACAGGGGAAGTGGGTGGGCTACACCTTC. It translates to CASSSYEQGKWVGYTF.

This clonotype was seen at least ten times. The rearrangement links TRBV6-5 to TRBJ1-5; tentative D call: TRBD1 (5 bases). V shed 2 bases and J shed 3 bases, with 14 bases lying between them. CDR3 length equals 16 residues. CDR1 and CDR2 (germline): MNHEY, SVGAGI. In DNA, the CDR3 is TGTGCCAGCAGTTACGGGGCACCGAGCCTCAATCAGCCCCAGCATTTT. Translation: CASSYGAPSLNQPQHF.

This clonotype was picked up many times. The chain employs TRBV7-6 and TRBJ1-2, with D possibly TRBD1 on 6 matching bases. Trimming removed 5 bases at V and 6 bases at J, with 16 bases between. This CDR3 is built from 14 residues. Germline CDR1 and CDR2: SGHVS and FNYEAQ. CDR3 nucleotides: TGTGCCAGCAGCGCCAATACAGGGAAGGATGGCTACACCTTC. This encodes CASSANTGKDGYTF.

This chain joins TRBV6-5 and TRBJ2-1; the D is unclear. Trimming took off 4 bases at V and 8 bases at J, with 12 bases between the two ends. This CDR3 contains 13 residues. Germline V gives CDR1 MNHEY, CDR2 SVGAGI. CDR3 residues: CASSSPQLHEQFF. The CDR3 region has the DNA TGTGCCAGCAGTTCTCCTCAGCTCCATGAGCAGTTCTTC.

There are many counts of this clonotype. The CDR3 DNA reads TGTGCATCCGGGGGGGGGCCCAGGGCCACAGATACGCAGTATTTT. Encoded protein: CASGGGPRATDTQYF. The V call is TRBV6-1, the J call TRBJ2-3; TRBD2 aligns across 8 bases. The length of the CDR3 is 15 residues. Germline-derived CDR1 and CDR2 are MNHNS and SASEGT.

Of note for this clonotype: One base away lies a much larger clone, so this may be a sequencing read error. V usage is TRBV10-2 and J usage is TRBJ2-5, with D maybe TRBD1 (5 bases). Germline values: CDR1 WSHSY, CDR2 SAAADI. Deletions cut 9 bases from V and 2 bases from J, with 7 bases between. The CDR3 spans 11 residues. The CDR3 DNA follows: TGCGCCAGGGGGCCTCAAGAGACCCAGTACTTC. This translates into CARGPQETQYF.

This clonotype showed up many times. V gene TRBV11-2 combines with J gene TRBJ2-7; D is unclear. Trimming cost V 1 base and J 5 bases, with 6 bases left between them. The CDR3 length is 12 residues. From germline, CDR1 is SGHAT and CDR2 FQNNGV. CDR3 protein: CASSLVLHEQYF. The CDR3 nucleotides read TGTGCCAGCAGCTTAGTGCTGCACGAGCAGTACTTC.

On this clonotype itself: A much larger clone is a single base away; this may be a read error. J is TRBJ2-7 and V is TRBV29-1, with D maybe TRBD2 (6 bases). The CDR3 is 13 amino acids. The germline V and J ends were trimmed by 4 bases and 4 bases, with 14 bases remaining between them. Germline V gene data show CDR1 as SQVTM and CDR2 as ANQGSEA. The CDR3 sequence is CSVVRSGAYEQYF. CDR3 in DNA: TGCAGCGTTGTTCGTAGCGGAGCATACGAGCAGTACTTC.

This clonotype was found many times. The CDR3 loop is CASSHPGGSSYNEQFF. The CDR3 region has the DNA TGTGCCAGCAGCCACCCCGGGGGAAGCTCCTACAATGAGCAGTTCTTC. This chain connects TRBV9 to TRBJ2-1, with D possibly matching TRBD2 (6 bases). This CDR3 has 16 residues. With 4 bases removed from V and 0 bases from J, the gap between germline ends came to 14 bases. The germline gives CDR1 SGDLS, CDR2 YYNGEE.

This clonotype was seen many times. The genes are TRBV20-1 and TRBJ1-2; the D gene is possibly TRBD1 (5 bases). The CDR3 spans 13 residues. V was pared by 4 bases and J by 5 bases, with 14 bases between. Germline CDR1 and CDR2: DFQATT and SNEGSKA (reference sequence). As DNA, the CDR3 is TGCAGTGCTACTGGGGAGGGGCCTTATGGCTACACCTTC. It is translated as CSATGEGPYGYTF.

This clonotype was recorded at least ten times. A read error may produce the germline difference seen at one junction end. CDR3 in DNA: TGCAGTGCAAGAGGGCTAGCGGGAGGCAATGAGCAGTTCTTC. Its translation: CSARGLAGGNEQFF. The genes are TRBV20-1 and TRBJ2-1; 11 bases align to TRBD2. This CDR3 spans 14 amino acids. The germline CDR1 and CDR2 sequences are DFQATT and SNEGSKA (reference sequence).

Notes on this clonotype: With a much larger clone just one base away, this may be a read error. The rearrangement uses TRBV27 and TRBJ2-3, with D possibly called TRBD1 or TRBD2 (5 bases each). Germline CDR1 is MNHEY and CDR2 is SMNVEV (reference sequence). This CDR3 is 16 amino acids long. As DNA, the CDR3 is TGTGTCAGCAGTTTATCCATGGGGGTTTGGGAAGATACGCAGTATTTT. It is translated as CVSSLSMGVWEDTQYF.

The chain combines TRBV5-6 with TRBJ2-5; D possibly corresponds to TRBD1 (6 bases). This CDR3 is 14 amino acids long. With 4 bases removed from V and 5 bases from J, the gap between germline ends came to 15 bases. Germline CDR1 and CDR2: SGHDT and YYEEEE. This CDR3 reads CASSRSQGWETQYF. CDR3 bases: TGTGCCAGCAGCCGATCCCAGGGGTGGGAGACCCAGTACTTC.

At least ten counts were recorded for this clonotype. This chain joins TRBV7-9 and TRBJ1-4; D is unclear. CDR3 size: 14 residues. Germline assignment: CDR1 SEHNR and CDR2 FQNEAQ (reference sequence). The V end lost 5 bases, the J end lost 8 bases, and 15 bases lay between the germline ends. The CDR3 spells CASSRTDADEKLFF. CDR3 coding DNA: TGTGCCAGCAGCCGAACAGATGCCGACGAAAAACTGTTTTTT.

The chain combines TRBV5-6 with TRBJ2-1; either TRBD1 or TRBD2 may fit D (5 bases each). CDR1 SGHDT and CDR2 YYEEEE come from the germline V gene. Trimming removed 1 base from V and 5 bases from J, with 10 bases in between. The CDR3 runs to 14 residues. CDR3 DNA: TGTGCCAGCAGCTTGTCAGGGAGCCACAATGAGCAGTTCTTC. Translation gives CASSLSGSHNEQFF. Combining the CDR3 with reference TRBV5-6 and TRBJ2-1 gives the whole variable domain DAGVTQSPTHLIKTRGQQVTLRCSPKSGHDTVSWYQQALGQGPQFIFQYYEEEERQRGNFPDRFSGHQFPNYSSELNVNALLLGDSALYLCASSLSGSHNEQFFGPGTRLTVL.